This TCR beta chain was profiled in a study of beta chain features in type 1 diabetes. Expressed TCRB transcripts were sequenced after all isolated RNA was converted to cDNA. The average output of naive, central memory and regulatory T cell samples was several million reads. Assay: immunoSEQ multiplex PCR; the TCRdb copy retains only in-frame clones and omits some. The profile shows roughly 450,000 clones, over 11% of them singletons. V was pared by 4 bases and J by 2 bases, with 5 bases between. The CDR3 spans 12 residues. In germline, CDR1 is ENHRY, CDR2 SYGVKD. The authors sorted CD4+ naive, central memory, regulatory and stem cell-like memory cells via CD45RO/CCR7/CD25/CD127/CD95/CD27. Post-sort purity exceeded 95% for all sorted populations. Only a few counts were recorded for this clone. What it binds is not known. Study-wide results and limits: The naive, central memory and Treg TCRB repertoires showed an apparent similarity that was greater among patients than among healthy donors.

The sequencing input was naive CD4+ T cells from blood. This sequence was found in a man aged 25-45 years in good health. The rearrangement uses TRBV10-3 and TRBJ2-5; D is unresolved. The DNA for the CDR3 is TGTGCCATCAGTGCGAGGCAAGAGACCCAGTACTTC. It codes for CAISARQETQYF.